The 27 T cell receptor beta chains below come from one sample, sequenced in a study of early T cells in non-severe SARS-CoV-2 infection. TCRdb fed the 5' RACE reads into MiXCR, producing one record per CDR3 protein. The data contain about 59,000 distinct CDR3 sequences, roughly an eighth of them singletons. Sample: whole blood, taken at baseline. These receptors were obtained from an adult who was a healthcare worker with PCR-confirmed SARS-CoV-2 infection or an uninfected control (not recorded which).

In this sample, this clonotype turned up many times. This chain links TRBV24-1 with TRBJ2-7; 14 bases map to TRBD2. With V trimmed by 4 bases and J by 13 bases, 2 bases remained unmatched. The CDR3 has 12 residues. Germline values: CDR1 KGHDR, CDR2 SFDVKD. CDR3 in DNA: TGTGCCACCAGTGAGGGGACTAGCGGGAGATACTTC. This sequence encodes CATSEGTSGRYF.

This clonotype was seen more than once but under ten times. This chain joins TRBV5-1 and TRBJ1-4; a possible D gene is TRBD1 (5 bases). Trimming removed 3 bases from V and 6 bases from J, with 15 bases in between. This CDR3 region has 15 residues. Germline assignment: CDR1 SGHRS and CDR2 YFSETQ. The CDR3 region is CASSSGGVEDEKLFF. The CDR3 nucleotides are TGCGCCAGCAGCTCCGGGGGGGTAGAGGATGAAAAACTGTTTTTT. The variable domain in full, with the rest retrieved from reference TRBV5-1 and TRBJ1-4, is KAGVTQTPRYLIKTRGQQVTLSCSPISGHRSVSWYQQTPGQGLQFLFEYFSETQRNKGNFPGRFSGRQFSNSRSEMNVSTLELGDSALYLCASSSGGVEDEKLFFGSGTQLSVL.

This clonotype occurred many times. The rearrangement joins TRBV14 to TRBJ2-7; 11 positions agree with TRBD1. Germline lookup yields CDR1 SGHDN and CDR2 FVKESK. The CDR3 covers 15 residues. V was pared by 4 bases and J by 2 bases, with 4 bases of the junction left unmatched. Here the CDR3 DNA reads TGTGCCAGCAGCCTACCGGGACAGGGGGCCTACGAGCAGTACTTC. Residues: CASSLPGQGAYEQYF.

V is TRBV4-1 and J is TRBJ1-2, with D unclear. The CDR3 is 14 amino acids. Trimming took 0 bases from V and 4 from J, leaving 9 bases between them. The V gene's germline CDR1 is MGHRA and CDR2 YSYEKL. The CDR3 DNA sequence: TGCGCCAGCAGCCAAGATGCGGGGAGCTATGGCTACACCTTC. Protein product: CASSQDAGSYGYTF.

This clonotype occurred a few times. The chain carries TRBV19 and TRBJ2-4; 8 bases map to TRBD1. The V and J ends lost 1 base and 0 bases, in that order; junction bases with no gene match: 11. This CDR3 contains 19 residues. Germline-derived CDR1 and CDR2 are LNHDA and SQIVND (reference sequence). CDR3 bases: TGTGCCAGTAGTATAGGCAGGGGGCAGAGTGTACCAGCCAAAAACATTCAGTACTTC. Protein product: CASSIGRGQSVPAKNIQYF.

V is TRBV20-1 and J is TRBJ2-1; 12 nucleotides agree with TRBD2. With V trimmed by 2 bases and J by 1 base, 3 bases remained unmatched. The length of the CDR3 is 16 residues. The germline V gene encodes CDR1 DFQATT and CDR2 SNEGSKA (reference sequence). The CDR3 here is CSARRLAGVSYNEQFF. CDR3 nucleotide sequence: TGCAGTGCTAGAAGACTAGCGGGAGTATCCTACAATGAGCAGTTCTTC.

V usage is TRBV7-3 and J usage is TRBJ1-1, with a possible D match to TRBD1 (5 bases). CDR3 length: 15 amino acids. V was clipped by 4 bases and J by 2 bases, with 14 bases between them. The V gene's germline CDR1 is SGHTA and CDR2 FQGTGA. The DNA of the CDR3 is TGTGCCAGCAGCTCCCTCGGAGGGGCCAACACTGAAGCTTTCTTT. Encoded protein: CASSSLGGANTEAFF.

The chain carries TRBV27 and TRBJ2-1; the match to TRBD1 covers 9 bases. CDR3 length: 14 residues. V shed 10 bases and J 1 base; nucleotides not matched to a gene: 5. Looked up from germline, CDR1 is MNHEY and CDR2 is SMNVEV (reference sequence). This CDR3 reads CATQGAFSYNEQFF. The CDR3 coding sequence is TGTGCCACACAGGGGGCTTTTTCCTACAATGAGCAGTTCTTC.

This clonotype has more than one count but fewer than ten. This chain connects TRBV5-6 to TRBJ2-7, with no clear D. Germline loops: CDR1 SGHDT, CDR2 YYEEEE. The CDR3 is 12 residues long. Between the trimmed V and J ends, which lost 4 bases and 2 bases, there was a span of 7 bases. The CDR3 nucleotides are TGTGCCAGCAGCGCTCAAGCCTACGAGCAGTACTTC. Protein: CASSAQAYEQYF.

The genes are TRBV28 and TRBJ2-2; TRBD1 aligns across 7 bases. The CDR3 runs to 15 residues. With V trimmed by 8 bases and J by 0 bases, 6 bases remained unmatched. The V gene's germline CDR1 is MDHEN and CDR2 SYDVKM. The CDR3 region has the DNA TGTGCCAGCTCCCTCGGGACAGCGAACACCGGGGAGCTGTTTTTT. This translates into CASSLGTANTGELFF.

This clonotype has a handful of counts. DNA of the CDR3: TGTGCCACCAGTGATCCGGACAGGGCCTATGGCTACACCTTC. It yields the protein CATSDPDRAYGYTF. The rearrangement joins TRBV24-1 to TRBJ1-2; 8 bases map to TRBD1. V was pared by 3 bases and J by 4 bases, with 3 bases of the junction left unmatched. There are 14 residues in the CDR3. Germline loops: CDR1 KGHDR, CDR2 SFDVKD.

The chain joins TRBV20-1 to TRBJ2-1, with 9 nucleotides matching TRBD2. CDR1 is DFQATT and CDR2 is SNEGSKA in the germline V gene (reference sequence). This CDR3 has 18 residues. Trimming cost V 0 bases and J 2 bases; bases outside gene matches: 11. This chain's CDR3 is CSARDHRASGIAYNEQFF. In DNA form, the CDR3 reads TGCAGTGCTAGAGATCATCGGGCTAGCGGGATAGCCTACAATGAGCAGTTCTTC.

This clonotype occurred many times. The chain recombines TRBV29-1 with TRBJ1-1, with D perhaps matching TRBD1 (6 bases). The germline V and J ends were trimmed by 6 bases and 5 bases, with 13 bases remaining between them. The CDR3 is 12 residues long. Germline V CDR1 and CDR2: SQVTM, ANQGSEA. In nucleotides, the CDR3 is TGCAGCGTCAGGGGTATGCGAACTGAAGCTTTCTTT. Translating it yields CSVRGMRTEAFF.

The chain couples TRBV7-8 to TRBJ1-5; 7 nucleotides align to TRBD1. J lost 0 bases, V lost 6 bases, and 8 bases had no gene match. The CDR3 has 16 amino acids. Germline assignment: CDR1 SGHVS and CDR2 FQNEAQ. DNA for the CDR3: TGTGCCAGCAGTTCCCGACAGGGAGCTAGCAATCAGCCCCAGCATTTT. This encodes CASSSRQGASNQPQHF.

The table lists this clonotype with a few counts. The chain has TRBV7-2 and TRBJ2-5; D remains unclear. The CDR3 is made up of 13 amino acids. V lost 6 bases and J 5 bases, leaving 13 bases between the germline ends. The germline CDR1 and CDR2 sequences are SGHTA and FQGNSA. The CDR3, as DNA: TGTGCCAGCAGGCCCCCTCCCGTGGAGACCCAGTACTTC. Protein: CASRPPPVETQYF. Filled out from reference TRBV7-2 and TRBJ2-5, the complete variable domain reads GAGVSQSPSNKVTEKGKDVELRCDPISGHTALYWYRQSLGQGLEFLIYFQGNSAPDKSGLPSDRFSAERTGGSVSTLTIQRTQQEDSAVYLCASRPPPVETQYFGPGTRLLVL.

Ten or more counts support this clonotype. The V and J genes are TRBV20-1 and TRBJ2-2, with D maybe TRBD1 (5 bases). The V end lost 4 bases, the J end lost 0 bases, and 12 bases lay between the germline ends. The CDR3 covers 15 residues. The V gene's germline CDR1 is DFQATT and CDR2 SNEGSKA (reference sequence). CDR3 sequence: CSATRQFANTGELFF. The CDR3 DNA reads as TGCAGTGCTACCAGACAGTTCGCGAACACCGGGGAGCTGTTTTTT.

This clonotype appeared a few times. J is TRBJ2-7 and V is TRBV29-1, with D unresolved. Trimming shortened V by 6 bases and J by 1 base, and 19 bases separated the two germline ends. The germline gives CDR1 SQVTM, CDR2 ANQGSEA. The CDR3 is 15 amino acids. CDR3 region: CSVSGGNLKSYEQYF. In DNA form, the CDR3 reads TGCAGCGTATCAGGTGGGAACCTAAAATCCTACGAGCAGTACTTC.

V usage is TRBV2 and J usage is TRBJ2-1; 13 bases agree with TRBD2. This CDR3 region has 16 residues. Germline CDR1 reads SNHLY; CDR2 reads FYNNEI. Germline trimming cut 6 bases from V and 9 bases from J; bases unmatched to any gene: 11. CDR3 DNA sequence: TGTGCCAGCAGCCCCGGGACTAGCGGGACTTGGGCTGAGCAGTTCTTC. Its translation is CASSPGTSGTWAEQFF.

This chain joins TRBV12-3 or TRBV12-4 and TRBJ1-3, with TRBD1 identical over 8 bases. The J segment lost 6 bases and the V segment lost 3 bases, leaving 4 bases of the junction unmatched. This CDR3 has 14 residues. The chain's CDR3 is CASSFRQGSNTIYF. The DNA for the CDR3 is TGTGCCAGCAGTTTCCGACAGGGGTCAAACACCATATATTTT.

The V gene is TRBV5-6, the J gene TRBJ2-7; D gene unclear. The V end was cut by 4 bases, the J end by 1 base, with 9 bases between. The V gene's germline CDR1 is SGHDT and CDR2 YYEEEE. This CDR3 has 13 amino acids. CDR3 nucleotides: TGTGCCAGCAGCCCGATCCTGTCCTACGAGCAGTACTTC. Its protein is CASSPILSYEQYF.

The chain joins TRBV3-1 to TRBJ1-2; 7 bases are a match to TRBD1. Germline V gene sequence: CDR1 LGHDT, CDR2 YNNKEL (reference sequence). This CDR3 contains 16 residues. With V trimmed by 3 bases and J by 4 bases, 11 bases remained unmatched. CDR3 sequence (DNA): TGTGCCAGCAGCCACGGGGGACAGCCCTCCGGCTATGGCTACACCTTC. It is translated as CASSHGGQPSGYGYTF. Drawing the rest from reference TRBV3-1 and TRBJ1-2, the complete variable domain is DTAVSQTPKYLVTQMGNDKSIKCEQNLGHDTMYWYKQDSKKFLKIMFSYNNKELIINETVPNRFSPKSPDKAHLNLHINSLELGDSAVYFCASSHGGQPSGYGYTFGSGTRLTVV.

This clonotype occurred many times. The chain recombines TRBV2 with TRBJ1-1, with a possible D match to TRBD1 (5 bases). Trimming left V 6 bases short and J 5 bases short, with 13 bases between. The CDR3 length is 13 residues. Germline V lookup: CDR1 SNHLY, CDR2 FYNNEI. This chain's CDR3 is CASSFGGDTEAFF. The CDR3 DNA reads as TGTGCCAGCAGCTTCGGGGGGGATACTGAAGCTTTCTTT.

This clonotype was detected many times. The gene calls are TRBV5-1 and TRBJ1-2; D gene uncertain. The germline gives CDR1 SGHRS, CDR2 YFSETQ. The CDR3 sequence is 13 residues long. Trimming removed 4 bases at V and 3 bases at J, with 10 bases between. In nucleotides, the CDR3 is TGCGCCAGCAGCCTAGGCCAAGACTATGGCTACACCTTC. Its translation: CASSLGQDYGYTF.

This clonotype was seen only a few times. The J gene is TRBJ2-7, the V gene TRBV5-1; 10 bases align to TRBD2. Germline-derived CDR1 and CDR2 are SGHRS and YFSETQ. The V and J ends lost 1 base and 4 bases, in that order; junction bases with no gene match: 2. This CDR3 region has 14 residues. The CDR3 sequence: CASSLSSGRYEQYF. The DNA for the CDR3 is TGCGCCAGCAGCTTGTCTAGCGGGAGATACGAGCAGTACTTC.

CDR3 residues: CSHRGVGPDEQFF. The CDR3 nucleotides are TGCAGCCACCGGGGCGTCGGTCCGGATGAGCAGTTCTTC. The V call is TRBV20-1, the J call TRBJ2-1, with D perhaps matching TRBD1 or TRBD2 (5 bases each). The CDR3 is 13 residues long. Germline V gene lookup returns CDR1 DFQATT and CDR2 SNEGSKA (reference sequence).

This clonotype appeared many times. This chain joins TRBV12-3 or TRBV12-4 and TRBJ1-5; D gene ambiguous. V was shortened by 6 bases and J by 2 bases, with 5 bases between the two germline ends. The CDR3 is made up of 12 amino acids. CDR3 residues: CASRGGNQPQHF. CDR3 sequence (DNA): TGTGCCAGCAGGGGAGGCAATCAGCCCCAGCATTTT.

The chain carries TRBV10-3 and TRBJ1-1, with a possible D match to TRBD1 (6 bases). V lost 8 bases and J lost 3, with 16 bases in between. Germline loops: CDR1 ENHRY, CDR2 SYGVKD. This CDR3 has 14 residues. CDR3 nucleotide sequence: TGTGCCATCGGGGGTACAGGGCTTTACACTGAAGCTTTCTTT. This sequence encodes CAIGGTGLYTEAFF.